This T cell receptor (beta chain) appears in the sequencing data of a study of naive and memory T cell subsets (dated by TCRdb to about 2017). Some background on the complete study: According to the figure summarizing the samples, there were some ten blood donors, 7 tuberculin skin test biopsies and 3 saline control biopsies. Usually PCR2 was run as a SYBR Green qPCR and stopped at a set threshold, although low-input samples could use end-point PCR (around 6 cycles) instead. Broader findings and caveats from the paper: The RNA-based method was acknowledged as potentially sensitive to TCR transcript changes with T cell activation and differentiation.

Libraries came from 5' RACE. The ligated cDNA was amplified in four rounds of PCR with nested alpha and beta constant region primers together with the SP2 primer. For the blood and skin samples, TCR RNA was reverse transcribed with SuperScript IV using primers for the alpha and beta constant regions. T4 RNA ligase 1 was used to ligate an oligonucleotide containing the Illumina SP2 primer and a UMI to the 3' end of the cDNA. The 12-nucleotide UMI was composed of two random hexamers separated by an eight-base spacer, which was included to prevent hairpin formation. TCR alpha and beta chain libraries were processed separately from the second PCR onward, with dual indexing for multiplexing. After pooling, the indexed libraries were analyzed by capillary electrophoresis and sequenced on either an Illumina MiSeq or NextSeq. PhiX DNA at roughly 4.5-8% was spiked into libraries to increase base diversity and improve cluster recognition. The paper's data handling went like this. Demultiplexor pulled UMIs out of read 2, joined the UMIs with the TCR sequence from read 1, and separated reads according to sample indices. V and J genes and V-J junctions were identified by Decombinator, which gave every TCR a five-part identifier that included V and J deletions. Collapsinator used UMIs to correct sequencing errors and PCR amplification heterogeneity, producing a UMI-based abundance for each TCR. Identifiers were converted to nucleotide sequence by CDR3Translator and translated to amino acids, and CDR3 regions were extracted on the basis of terminal motifs. Error-corrected alpha and beta TCR counts from blood and skin were compared after normalization to input RNA amount. Starting from the raw public reads, TCRdb applied fastp trimming at Q25, assembled clones with MiXCR and retained in-frame beta chains. One record per CDR3 amino acid sequence lists the most common genes and DNA. These V and J calls originate from TCRdb's pipeline instead of the authors' own analysis. Recorded for this sample are 55,000 to 65,000 distinct CDR3 sequences; under 10% of them occurred a single time. The top ten hold under 25% of the sample.

CDR1 and CDR2 are read off the germline V gene as SNHLY and FYNNEI. The CDR3 goes from the cysteine to the phenylalanine over 15 residues. Only CDR3 DNA is held: 45 bases, read in frame from base 1. Unmatched junction bases come to 15, with V trimmed by 5 bases and J by 10 bases. Using 3' ligation of a UMI-containing oligonucleotide to TCR cDNA, the study laid out a robust and sensitive protocol to amplify, sequence and analyze TCRs. For whole blood analysis, approximately 2.5 ml of peripheral blood was collected from healthy adult volunteers into Tempus tubes, and RNA was extracted following the manufacturer's instructions. Before reverse transcription, total RNA that had not been cell sorted was treated with RQ1 DNase, with a target input of roughly 1 to 1,100 ng. Libraries were prepared from skin biopsies and whole blood so that pipeline robustness could be tested in samples in which T cells form a minority population.

In this sample, this clonotype turned up many times. Its cognate antigen has yet to be identified. No per-base quality is available; no much larger clone lies one base away. This receptor was taken from a female donor in good health. The chain couples TRBV2 to TRBJ1-1; 8 central bases correspond to TRBD1. For the CDR3, the sequence is CASSPLGQVVFRAFF. The nucleotide sequence is TGTGCCAGCAGTCCCTTGGGACAGGTTGTGTTTAGAGCTTTCTTT.